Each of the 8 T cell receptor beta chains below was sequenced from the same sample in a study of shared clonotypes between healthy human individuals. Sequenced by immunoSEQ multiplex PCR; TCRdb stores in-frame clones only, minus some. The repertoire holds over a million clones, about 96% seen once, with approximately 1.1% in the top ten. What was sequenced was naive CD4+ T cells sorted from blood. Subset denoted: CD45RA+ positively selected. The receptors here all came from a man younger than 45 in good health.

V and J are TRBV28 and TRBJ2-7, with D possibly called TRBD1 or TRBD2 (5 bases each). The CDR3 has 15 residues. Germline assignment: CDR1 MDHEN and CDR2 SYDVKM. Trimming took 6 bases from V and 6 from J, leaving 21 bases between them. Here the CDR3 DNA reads TGTGCCAGCAGGCCCCCCCGGGGCGCGGCCTCCGAGCAGTACTTC. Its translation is CASRPPRGAASEQYF.

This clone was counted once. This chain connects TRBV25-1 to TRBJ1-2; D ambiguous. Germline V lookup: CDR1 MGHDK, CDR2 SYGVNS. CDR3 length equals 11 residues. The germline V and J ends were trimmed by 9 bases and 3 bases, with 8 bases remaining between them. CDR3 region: CARRGDYGYTF. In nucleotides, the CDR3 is TGTGCCAGGCGGGGAGACTATGGCTACACCTTC.

CDR3: CASSLHGRAYEQYF. In nucleotides, the CDR3 is TGTGCCAGCAGCTTACACGGGAGGGCCTACGAGCAGTACTTC. The chain couples TRBV7-6 to TRBJ2-7; 8 positions match TRBD2. The V gene end was trimmed by 2 bases and the J gene end by 2 bases; junction bases not matched to a gene: 2. CDR3 length: 14 amino acids. Germline V gives CDR1 SGHVS, CDR2 FNYEAQ.

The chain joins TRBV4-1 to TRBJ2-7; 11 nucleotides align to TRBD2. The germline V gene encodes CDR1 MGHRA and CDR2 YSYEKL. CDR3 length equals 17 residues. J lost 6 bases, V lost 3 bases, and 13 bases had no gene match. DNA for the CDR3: TGCGCCAGCAGCCACCCCCCCACTAGCGGGAGTGTCTCCGAGCAGTACTTC. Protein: CASSHPPTSGSVSEQYF.

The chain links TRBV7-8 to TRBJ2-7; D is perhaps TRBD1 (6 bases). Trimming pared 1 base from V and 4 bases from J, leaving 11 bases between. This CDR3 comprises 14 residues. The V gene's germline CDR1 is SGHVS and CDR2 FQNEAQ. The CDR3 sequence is CASSLGHREYEQYF. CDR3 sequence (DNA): TGTGCCAGCAGCTTAGGCCACAGGGAATACGAGCAGTACTTC. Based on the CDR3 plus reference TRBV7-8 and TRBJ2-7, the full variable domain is GAGVSQSPRYKVAKRGQDVALRCDPISGHVSLFWYQQALGQGPEFLTYFQNEAQLDKSGLPSDRFFAERPEGSVSTLKIQRTQQEDSAVYLCASSLGHREYEQYFGPGTRLTVT.

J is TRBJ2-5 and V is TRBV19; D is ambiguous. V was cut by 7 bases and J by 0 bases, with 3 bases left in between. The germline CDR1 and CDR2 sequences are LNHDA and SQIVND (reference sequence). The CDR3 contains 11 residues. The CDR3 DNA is TGTGCCAGTAAATACCAAGAGACCCAGTACTTC. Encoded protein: CASKYQETQYF.

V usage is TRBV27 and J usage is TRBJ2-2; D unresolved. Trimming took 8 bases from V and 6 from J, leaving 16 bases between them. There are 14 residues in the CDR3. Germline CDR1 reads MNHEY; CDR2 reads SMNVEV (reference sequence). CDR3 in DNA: TGTGCCAGCGGCTCGCTGGGTAGGGCCGGGGAGCTGTTTTTT. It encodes CASGSLGRAGELFF.

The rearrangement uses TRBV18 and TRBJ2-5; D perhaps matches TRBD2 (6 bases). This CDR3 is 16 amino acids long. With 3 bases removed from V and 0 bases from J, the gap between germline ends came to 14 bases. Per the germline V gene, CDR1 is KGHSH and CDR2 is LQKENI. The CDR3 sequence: CASSPSGWQYQETQYF. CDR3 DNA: TGTGCCAGCTCACCCAGCGGGTGGCAGTACCAAGAGACCCAGTACTTC.